A selection of T cell receptor beta chains follows, all from one sample in a study of beta chain features in type 1 diabetes. Sequencing was performed with immunoSEQ multiplex PCR; in TCRdb, only in-frame clones are kept and a portion is missing. Counted here are roughly 380,000 clones, less than 20% occurring once; the ten biggest clones make up around 0.045%. Sequencing was carried out using naive CD4+ T cells from blood. The receptor set was obtained from a woman aged 18-35 years in good health. The CDR3 runs from the conserved cysteine through the conserved F or W. D genes are given only for firm matches. Size tells how often a clone was seen (once, few, many) or the class of an expanded clone, and some rows leave it out.

>-|few|TRBJ2-7|TRBV11-2
TGTGCCAGCAGCGGGCCGAAGAACGAGCAGTACTTC
CASSGPKNEQYF
>TRBD1|-|TRBJ2-5|TRBV10-3
TGTGCCATCAGGGGACAGGGGCAAGAGACCCAGTACTTC
CAIRGQGQETQYF
>-|-|TRBJ2-5|TRBV7-2
TGTGCCAGCAGCTTAGATTCGTACCAAGAGACCCAGTACTTC
CASSLDSYQETQYF
>-|few|TRBJ1-2|TRBV18
TGTGCCAGCTCACCCTCGGAAGGGGAAACGTATAGCTACACCTTC
CASSPSEGETYSYTF
>TRBD2|few|TRBJ2-3|TRBV30
TGTGCCTGGAGGGAAGCGGGACCCGCAGATACGCAGTATTTT
CAWREAGPADTQYF
>-|few|TRBJ1-5|TRBV10-3
TGTGCCATCAGTCCCGCGGGGTACGGCAATCAGCCCCAGCATTTT
CAISPAGYGNQPQHF
>TRBD1|-|TRBJ1-1|TRBV15
TGTGCCACCAGCGCAGGGGGCACTGAAGCTTTCTTT
CATSAGGTEAFF
>-|-|TRBJ1-6|TRBV4-1
TGCGCCAGCAGCCAAGAAGGGCGGGCTAAGGGACCCCTCCACTTT
CASSQEGRAKGPLHF
>TRBD2|few|TRBJ2-1|TRBV4-2
TGTGCCAGCAGCCAAGTCGTAAGCGGGAACAATGAGCAGTTCTTC
CASSQVVSGNNEQFF
>-|-|TRBJ2-7|TRBV7-2
TGTGCCAGCAGCTTCTGGCAAAATACCTACGAGCAGTACTTC
CASSFWQNTYEQYF
>-|-|TRBJ1-3|TRBV5-1
TGCGCCAGCAGCTCGGACAGCTCTGGAAACACCATATATTTT
CASSSDSSGNTIYF
>-|-|TRBJ2-7|TRBV2
TGTGCCAGCAGTAAGACAGCAATCTACGAGCAGTACTTC
CASSKTAIYEQYF
>TRBD1|-|TRBJ2-3|TRBV7-2
TGTGCCAGCAGCTCTGGACAGGGCACAGATACGCAGTATTTT
CASSSGQGTDTQYF
>-|-|TRBJ1-2|TRBV29-1
TGCAGCGTCATACAGGGTCTCACGGCCTACACCTTC
CSVIQGLTAYTF
>-|-|TRBJ1-5|TRBV27
TGTGCCAGCAGCGAACCGGGACAAGGAAGCGGTCCGGGCAATCAGCCCCAGCATTTT
CASSEPGQGSGPGNQPQHF
>TRBD2|few|TRBJ2-1|TRBV5-1
TGCGCCAGCAGCTTAGCGGGCCTAGCGGGCTACAATGAGCAGTTCTTC
CASSLAGLAGYNEQFF
>TRBD1|few|TRBJ1-1|TRBV29-1
TGCAGCGTTCTTGACAGGGTGAACACTGAAGCTTTCTTT
CSVLDRVNTEAFF
>TRBD1|few|TRBJ1-5|TRBV19
TGTGCCAGTACGGGACAGGGAGGCACCAGTCAGCCCCAGCATTTT
CASTGQGGTSQPQHF
>TRBD2|-|TRBJ2-1|TRBV30
TGTGCCTGGAGTGTACGGCTAGCGGGGAACGGTGAGCAGTTCTTC
CAWSVRLAGNGEQFF
>TRBD1|-|TRBJ2-1|TRBV7-6
TGTGCCAGCAGCTTATGGACAGGGGTAAAGCGGTACAATGAGCAGTTCTTC
CASSLWTGVKRYNEQFF
>-|few|TRBJ1-6|TRBV6-5
TGTGCCAGCAAGAGGACAGCGAATTCACCCCTCCACTTT
CASKRTANSPLHF